This TCR beta chain was documented in a study of spatial heterogeneity in lung cancer. Study overall: Alpha-chain sequences were consistently detected less often than beta-chain sequences.

Every cDNA TCR molecule received its own unique molecular identifier. From the 5' RACE reads, TCRdb called clonotypes with MiXCR, one entry per CDR3 protein. This repertoire shows fewer than 65,000 distinct CDR3 sequences, approximately 6% found once; its top ten account for around 15%. As to time point: sample taken at primary tumor resection. The receptor was isolated from a female donor with early-stage non-small cell lung cancer. This specimen was PBMCs, taken at surgery.

CDR3 nucleotides: TGTGCCAGCAGTTTAAGGTTGGGGGAAGCTTTCTTT. It specifies CASSLRLGEAFF. J is TRBJ1-1 and V is TRBV27; D remains unclear. V lost 2 bases and J 8 bases, leaving 9 bases between the germline ends. The CDR3 covers 12 residues. Germline V lookup: CDR1 MNHEY, CDR2 SMNVEV (reference sequence).